The rows below give T cell receptor beta chains drawn from one sample of a study of shared clonotypes between healthy human individuals. TCRdb's table, derived via immunoSEQ multiplex PCR, lists solely in-frame clones and lacks some. The repertoire holds 2,500,000 or so clones, with 85% to 95% as singletons. The specimen was naive CD4+ T cells from PBMCs. These receptors were collected from a young man in good health. Some clones in this sample may be carry-over from other donors' samples. CDR3s include the opening cysteine and the closing phenylalanine or tryptophan. Fields, in order: CDR3 DNA, CDR3 protein, D gene, J gene, V gene, clone size. D genes are given only for firm matches. The size field is filled for only some rows; it gives once, few, many or a size class.

CDR3nt: TGTGCCAGCTCACCTAACCGACTAGAGGAGACCCAGTACTTC; CDR3aa: CASSPNRLEETQYF; d_gene: -; j_gene: TRBJ2-5; v_gene: TRBV18; abundance: -
CDR3nt: TGTGCCATCAGTGTACAGACCAGCTACGAGCAGTACTTC; CDR3aa: CAISVQTSYEQYF; d_gene: -; j_gene: TRBJ2-7; v_gene: TRBV10-3; abundance: -
CDR3nt: TGTGCCAGCAGCCAAGATCGGGGGAGTGTCTACAATGAGCAGTTCTTC; CDR3aa: CASSQDRGSVYNEQFF; d_gene: -; j_gene: TRBJ2-1; v_gene: TRBV14; abundance: -
CDR3nt: TGCGCCAGCAGCCAAGATGGACTAGCGGGAATTTCTTCTAACTCCTACGAGCAGTACTTC; CDR3aa: CASSQDGLAGISSNSYEQYF; d_gene: TRBD2; j_gene: TRBJ2-7; v_gene: TRBV4-1; abundance: -
CDR3nt: TGTGCCAGCAGCCCGCTCGGAAACTCTGGAAACACCATATATTTT; CDR3aa: CASSPLGNSGNTIYF; d_gene: -; j_gene: TRBJ1-3; v_gene: TRBV16; abundance: -
CDR3nt: TGTGCCAGCGCTACCGTCAGGGGAGATTCACCCCTCCACTTT; CDR3aa: CASATVRGDSPLHF; d_gene: -; j_gene: TRBJ1-6; v_gene: TRBV5-6; abundance: -
CDR3nt: TGTGCCAGCAGCCATTTTTCGGCTAGCGCCTACAATGAGCAGTTCTTC; CDR3aa: CASSHFSASAYNEQFF; d_gene: -; j_gene: TRBJ2-1; v_gene: TRBV28; abundance: -
CDR3nt: TGTGCCTGGAGCCTCCCCCGGGCGGGTCACACCTTC; CDR3aa: CAWSLPRAGHTF; d_gene: -; j_gene: TRBJ1-2; v_gene: TRBV30; abundance: -
CDR3nt: TGTGCCAGCGGTTGGGGGAATGAGCAGTTCTTC; CDR3aa: CASGWGNEQFF; d_gene: -; j_gene: TRBJ2-1; v_gene: TRBV11-2; abundance: -
CDR3nt: TGCGCCAGCAGCCCCCGGGACACATACTACGAGCAGTACTTC; CDR3aa: CASSPRDTYYEQYF; d_gene: -; j_gene: TRBJ2-7; v_gene: TRBV5-1; abundance: -
CDR3nt: TGTGCCAGCACCCGGCGGGGGGCCAGCGGCTCCTACAATGAGCAGTTCTTC; CDR3aa: CASTRRGASGSYNEQFF; d_gene: TRBD2; j_gene: TRBJ2-1; v_gene: TRBV7-9; abundance: -
CDR3nt: TGCGCCAGCAGCCAAACCCGACTAGCGGGAGGGCCCCCGACCGGGGAGCTGTTTTTT; CDR3aa: CASSQTRLAGGPPTGELFF; d_gene: TRBD2; j_gene: TRBJ2-2; v_gene: TRBV4-1; abundance: -
CDR3nt: TGTGCCAGCAGCCCCCCGGGGGTAGTCCAAGAGACCCAGTACTTC; CDR3aa: CASSPPGVVQETQYF; d_gene: -; j_gene: TRBJ2-5; v_gene: TRBV11-2; abundance: -
CDR3nt: TGCAGCGTTGCGGGGGGCACGACTGGTACGCAGTATTTT; CDR3aa: CSVAGGTTGTQYF; d_gene: -; j_gene: TRBJ2-3; v_gene: TRBV29-1; abundance: once
CDR3nt: TGCGCCAGCAGCCTGTCCGCTCCGGGGCACTATGGCTACACCTTC; CDR3aa: CASSLSAPGHYGYTF; d_gene: -; j_gene: TRBJ1-2; v_gene: TRBV5-1; abundance: -
CDR3nt: TGTGCCAGTCGATCAGGGGGCCGTGGGGCCAACGTCCTGACTTTC; CDR3aa: CASRSGGRGANVLTF; d_gene: TRBD1; j_gene: TRBJ2-6; v_gene: TRBV19; abundance: -
CDR3nt: TGTGCCAGCTCACCAGGCACTGAAGCTTTCTTT; CDR3aa: CASSPGTEAFF; d_gene: -; j_gene: TRBJ1-1; v_gene: TRBV18; abundance: -